This T cell receptor (beta chain) emerged from a study of OX40 agonist ivuxolimab in advanced cancers. In the study overall: Three patients showed partial responses: one hepatocellular carcinoma and two cutaneous melanoma cases.

Findings and caveats of the study: CD8+ T cells showed, on average, more clonal expansion than CD4+ cells.

For this clone: Its antigen is currently unknown.

The CDR3 spans 15 residues. Trimming took 2 bases from V and 8 from J, leaving 18 bases between them. Per the germline V gene, CDR1 is LNHDA and CDR2 is SQIVND (reference sequence). TCRdb keeps only in-frame clones here, not all; method: immunoSEQ multiplex PCR. The table includes some 54,000 clones, about nine tenths detected once. The chain has TRBV19 and TRBJ1-2; D not resolved. Material: CD4+ or CD8+ T cells sorted from blood, obtained in a trial of the OX40 agonist ivuxolimab. This receptor was taken from an adult with an advanced solid tumor such as melanoma, head and neck, liver or kidney cancer. This chain's CDR3 is CASSIPEWGSRGYTF. The CDR3 DNA reads as TGTGCCAGTAGTATACCTGAATGGGGTTCCCGGGGCTACACCTTC.